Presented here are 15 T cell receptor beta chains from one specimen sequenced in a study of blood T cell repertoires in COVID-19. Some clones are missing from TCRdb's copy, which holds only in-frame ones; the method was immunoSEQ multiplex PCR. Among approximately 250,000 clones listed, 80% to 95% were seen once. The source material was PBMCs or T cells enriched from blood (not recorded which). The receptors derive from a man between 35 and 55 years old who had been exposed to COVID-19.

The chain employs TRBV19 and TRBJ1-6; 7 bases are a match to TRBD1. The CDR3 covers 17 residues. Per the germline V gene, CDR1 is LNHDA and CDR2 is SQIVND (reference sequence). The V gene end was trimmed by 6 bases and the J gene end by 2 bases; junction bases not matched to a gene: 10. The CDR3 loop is CASSDMTGSPYNSPLHF. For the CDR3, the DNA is TGTGCCAGTAGCGATATGACAGGGTCCCCCTATAATTCACCCCTCCACTTT.

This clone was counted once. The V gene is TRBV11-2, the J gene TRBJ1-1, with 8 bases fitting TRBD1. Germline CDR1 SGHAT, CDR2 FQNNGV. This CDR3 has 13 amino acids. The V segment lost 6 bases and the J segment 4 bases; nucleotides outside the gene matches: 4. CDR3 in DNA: TGTGCCAGCAGTGGACAGGGAGGCACTGAAGCTTTCTTT. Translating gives CASSGQGGTEAFF.

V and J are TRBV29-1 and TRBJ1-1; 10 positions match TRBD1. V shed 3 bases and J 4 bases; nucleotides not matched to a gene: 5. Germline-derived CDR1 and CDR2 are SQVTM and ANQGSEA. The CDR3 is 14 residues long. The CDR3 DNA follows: TGCAGCGTTGAGCCGGGACAGGGGCCCACTGAAGCTTTCTTT. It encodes CSVEPGQGPTEAFF.

The CDR3 here is CASSVSDTTYNEQFF. The CDR3 DNA is TGTGCCAGCAGCGTTTCGGACACCACCTACAATGAGCAGTTCTTC. The chain recombines TRBV9 with TRBJ2-1; D is perhaps TRBD1 (5 bases). Germline lookup yields CDR1 SGDLS and CDR2 YYNGEE. The CDR3 is made up of 15 amino acids. Between the trimmed V and J ends, which lost 2 bases and 2 bases, there was a span of 11 bases.

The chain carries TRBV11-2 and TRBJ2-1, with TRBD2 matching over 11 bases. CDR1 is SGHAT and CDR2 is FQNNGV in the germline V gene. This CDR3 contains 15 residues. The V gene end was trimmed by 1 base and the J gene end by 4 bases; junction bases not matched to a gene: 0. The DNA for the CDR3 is TGTGCCAGCAGCTTAGTAGCGGGAGGGTACAATGAGCAGTTCTTC. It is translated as CASSLVAGGYNEQFF. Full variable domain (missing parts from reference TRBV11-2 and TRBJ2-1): EAGVAQSPRYKIIEKRQSVAFWCNPISGHATLYWYQQILGQGPKLLIQFQNNGVVDDSQLPKDRFSAERLKGVDSTLKIQPAKLEDSAVYLCASSLVAGGYNEQFFGPGTRLTVL.

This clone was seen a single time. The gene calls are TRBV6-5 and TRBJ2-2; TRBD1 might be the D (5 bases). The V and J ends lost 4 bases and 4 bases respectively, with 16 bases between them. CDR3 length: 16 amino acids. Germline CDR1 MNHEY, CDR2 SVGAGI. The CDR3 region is CASSSDSGFFTGELFF. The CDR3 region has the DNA TGTGCCAGCAGTTCCGACTCAGGGTTTTTCACCGGGGAGCTGTTTTTT.

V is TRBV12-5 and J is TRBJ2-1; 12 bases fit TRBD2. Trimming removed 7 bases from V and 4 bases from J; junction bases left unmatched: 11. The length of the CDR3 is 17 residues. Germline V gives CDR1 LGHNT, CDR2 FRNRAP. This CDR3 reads CASALHLAGGPYNEQFF. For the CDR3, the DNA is TGTGCTAGTGCCCTCCATCTAGCGGGAGGGCCTTACAATGAGCAGTTCTTC.

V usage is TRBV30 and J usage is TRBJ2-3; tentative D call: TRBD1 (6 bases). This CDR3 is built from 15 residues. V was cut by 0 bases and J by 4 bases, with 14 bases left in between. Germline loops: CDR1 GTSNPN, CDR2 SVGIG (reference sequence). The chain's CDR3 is CAWSVLQGLADTQYF. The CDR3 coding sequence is TGTGCCTGGAGTGTCCTACAGGGATTGGCAGATACGCAGTATTTT.

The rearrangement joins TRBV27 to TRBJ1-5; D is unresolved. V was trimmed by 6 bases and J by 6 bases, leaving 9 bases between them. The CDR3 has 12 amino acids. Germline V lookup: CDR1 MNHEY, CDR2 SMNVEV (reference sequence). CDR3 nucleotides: TGTGCCAGCAGCCGGCCGGGTCAGCCCCAGCATTTT. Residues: CASSRPGQPQHF.

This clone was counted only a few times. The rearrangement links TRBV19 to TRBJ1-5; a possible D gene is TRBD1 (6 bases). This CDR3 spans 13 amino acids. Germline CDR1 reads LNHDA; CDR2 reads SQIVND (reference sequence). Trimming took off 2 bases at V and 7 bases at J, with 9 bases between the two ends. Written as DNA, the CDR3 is TGTGCCAGTAGTATAACAGGGTTGCAGCCCCAGCATTTT. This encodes CASSITGLQPQHF.

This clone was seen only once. The CDR3 spells CASSSDSGTGSPGANVLTF. CDR3 nucleotide sequence: TGTGCCAGCAGCTCAGATTCCGGGACAGGGAGTCCTGGGGCCAACGTCCTGACTTTC. V is TRBV5-6 and J is TRBJ2-6; 9 nucleotides align to TRBD1. Germline values: CDR1 SGHDT, CDR2 YYEEEE. The CDR3 has 19 residues. Unmatched junction bases numbered 12, after V lost 3 bases and J lost 2 bases.

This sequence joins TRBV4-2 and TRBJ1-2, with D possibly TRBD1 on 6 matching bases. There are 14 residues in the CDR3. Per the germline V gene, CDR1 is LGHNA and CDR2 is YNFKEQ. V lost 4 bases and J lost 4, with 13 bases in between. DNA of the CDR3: TGTGCCAGCAGCCCCAGGGGCGAAGGCTATGGCTACACCTTC. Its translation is CASSPRGEGYGYTF.

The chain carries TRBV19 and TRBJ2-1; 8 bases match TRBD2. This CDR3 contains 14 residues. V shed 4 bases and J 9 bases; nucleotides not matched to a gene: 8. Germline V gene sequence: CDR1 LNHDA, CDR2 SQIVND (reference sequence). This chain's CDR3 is CASSTGGPRGEQFF. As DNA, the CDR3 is TGTGCCAGTAGTACGGGAGGGCCCAGGGGTGAGCAGTTCTTC.

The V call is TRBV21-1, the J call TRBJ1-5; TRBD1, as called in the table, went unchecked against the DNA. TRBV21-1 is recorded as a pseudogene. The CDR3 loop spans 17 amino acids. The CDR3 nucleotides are TGTGCCAGCAGCAAAGGATCGCGGACAGGGGGGAATCAGCCCCAGCATTTT. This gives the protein CASSKGSRTGGNQPQHF.

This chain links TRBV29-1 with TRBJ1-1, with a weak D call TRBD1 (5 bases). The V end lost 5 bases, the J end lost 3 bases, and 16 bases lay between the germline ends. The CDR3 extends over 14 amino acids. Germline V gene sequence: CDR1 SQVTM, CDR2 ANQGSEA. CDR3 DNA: TGCAGCGTTAGGACACTCATGAAGGACACTGAAGCTTTCTTT. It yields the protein CSVRTLMKDTEAFF.